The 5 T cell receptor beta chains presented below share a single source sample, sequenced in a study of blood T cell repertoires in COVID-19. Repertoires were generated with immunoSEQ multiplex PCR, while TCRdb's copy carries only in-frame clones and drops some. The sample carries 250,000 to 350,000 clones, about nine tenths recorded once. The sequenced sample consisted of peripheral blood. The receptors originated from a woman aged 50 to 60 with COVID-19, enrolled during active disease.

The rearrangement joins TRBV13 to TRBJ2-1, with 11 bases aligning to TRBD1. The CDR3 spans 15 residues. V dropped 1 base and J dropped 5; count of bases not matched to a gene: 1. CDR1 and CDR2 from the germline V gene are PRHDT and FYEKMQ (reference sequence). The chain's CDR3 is CASSLEDRGHNEQFF. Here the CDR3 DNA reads TGTGCCAGCAGCTTAGAGGACAGGGGGCACAATGAGCAGTTCTTC.

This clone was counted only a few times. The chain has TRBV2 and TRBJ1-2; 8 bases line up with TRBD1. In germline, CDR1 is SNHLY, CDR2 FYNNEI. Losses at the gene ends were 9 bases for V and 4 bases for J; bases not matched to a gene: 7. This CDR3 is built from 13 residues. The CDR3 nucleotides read TGTGCCAGTAGACAGGGGTTGGGCTATGGCTACACCTTC. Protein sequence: CASRQGLGYGYTF. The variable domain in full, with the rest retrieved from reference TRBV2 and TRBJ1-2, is EPEVTQTPSHQVTQMGQEVILRCVPISNHLYFYWYRQILGQKVEFLVSFYNNEISEKSEIFDDQFSVERPDGSNFTLKIRSTKLEDSAMYFCASRQGLGYGYTFGSGTRLTVV.

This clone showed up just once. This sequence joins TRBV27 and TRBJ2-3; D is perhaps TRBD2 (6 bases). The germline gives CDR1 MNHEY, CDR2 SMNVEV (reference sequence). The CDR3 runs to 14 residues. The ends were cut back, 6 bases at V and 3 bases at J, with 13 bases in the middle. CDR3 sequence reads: CASRRPGVTDTQYF. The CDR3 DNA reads TGTGCCAGCAGACGACCGGGGGTGACAGATACGCAGTATTTT.

Written as DNA, the CDR3 is TGTGCCAGCAGCCCCACGACAGGGTCGGCTTATGAAAAACTGTTTTTT. Translated, it gives CASSPTTGSAYEKLFF. The V call is TRBV14, the J call TRBJ1-4, with 7 positions matching TRBD1. Germline values: CDR1 SGHDN, CDR2 FVKESK. The junction had 11 bases not matched to a gene; V was cut back by 4 bases and J by 6 bases. The CDR3 is made up of 16 amino acids. The whole variable domain, remainder taken from reference TRBV14 and TRBJ1-4, is EAGVTQFPSHSVIEKGQTVTLRCDPISGHDNLYWYRRVMGKEIKFLLHFVKESKQDESGMPNNRFLAERTGGTYSTLKVQPAELEDSGVYFCASSPTTGSAYEKLFFGSGTQLSVL.

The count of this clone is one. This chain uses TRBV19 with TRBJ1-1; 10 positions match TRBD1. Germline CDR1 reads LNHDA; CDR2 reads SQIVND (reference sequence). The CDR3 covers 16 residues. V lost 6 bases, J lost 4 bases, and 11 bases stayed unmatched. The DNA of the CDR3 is TGTGCCAGTAGCGATCCGGGACAGGGGAGAGGCACTGAAGCTTTCTTT. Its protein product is CASSDPGQGRGTEAFF.